The T cell receptor (beta chain) under discussion was sequenced for a study of blood T cell repertoires in COVID-19. About the research overall: PBMCs, B-cell-depleted T cells, or T cells were the source of the cDNA or gDNA that made up the material.

Per the germline V gene, CDR1 is SGHVS and CDR2 is FQNEAQ. The CDR3 is made up of 16 amino acids. With 1 base clipped from V and 5 bases from J, the junction kept 6 bases outside the gene matches. Clones were sequenced by immunoSEQ multiplex PCR, and TCRdb holds only the in-frame ones, with some missing. The data hold some 530,000 clones, with about 85% observed a single time. The chain recombines TRBV7-8 with TRBJ1-5, with 9 positions matching TRBD1. The TCR originated in a woman in her sixties or seventies who had recovered from COVID-19. Sequences were obtained from PBMCs or T cells enriched from blood (not recorded which). CDR3: CASSLGVGTGYQPQHF. In nucleotides, the CDR3 is TGTGCCAGCAGCTTAGGGGTGGGGACAGGGTATCAGCCCCAGCATTTT. The full variable domain, in which reference TRBV7-8 and TRBJ1-5 provide the parts outside the CDR3, is GAGVSQSPRYKVAKRGQDVALRCDPISGHVSLFWYQQALGQGPEFLTYFQNEAQLDKSGLPSDRFFAERPEGSVSTLKIQRTQQEDSAVYLCASSLGVGTGYQPQHFGDGTRLSIL.